The 2 T cell receptor beta chains listed next were all sequenced from one sample in a study of tissue T cells after allogeneic stem cell transplantation. The method was immunoSEQ multiplex PCR; TCRdb's version includes in-frame clones alone and lacks a portion of them. This table has about 50,000 clones, roughly 75% appearing once. The specimen sequenced was sorted cells pooled from one or two spleens. The receptors shown here come from a pool of C57BL/6 mice in good health.

With regard to this clone: Mouse gene names apply. The read stops 1 residue short of the end of the CDR3; the missing end is completed from the germline J gene. The rearrangement joins TRBV3 to TRBJ2-7; 13 positions agree with TRBD2. J was trimmed by 3 bases and V by 0 bases; bases with no gene match: 5. Germline V gives CDR1 SNHLY, CDR2 FYNGKV (reference sequence). The CDR3 loop spans 17 amino acids. Incomplete CDR3 DNA: TGTGCCAGCAGCTTAGCGCCGGACTGGGGGGGCCTCTATGAACAGTAC. Protein: CASSLAPDWGGLYEQY. The entire CDR3 is CASSLAPDWGGLYEQYF.

Regarding this clone: Mouse names are used for the genes. Coverage ceases 1 residue before the CDR3 finishes, and the germline J gene fills in the end. The gene calls are TRBV16 and TRBJ2-7; D is unresolved. Trimming removed 0 bases from V and 0 bases from J, with 9 bases in between. Germline CDR1 SGHSA, CDR2 FRNQAP. There are 15 residues in the CDR3. The CDR3 bases that were read are TGTGCAAGCAGCTTAGATCCCTGGAGCTCCTATGAACAGTAC. It is translated as CASSLDPWSSYEQY. The complete CDR3 protein is CASSLDPWSSYEQYF.